Presented here are 14 T cell receptor beta chains from one specimen sequenced in a study of Graves' ophthalmopathy and Graves' hyperthyroidism. Amplification of TCR beta CDR3 regions used RNA transcripts. The first round was an RT-PCR with HTBI primers, and the second round was a multiplex PCR. TCRdb processed the multiplex PCR reads anew with MiXCR; each CDR3 protein has one entry. The sample holds fewer than 600,000 distinct CDR3 sequences, over 13% seen once. The sequenced sample consisted of blood. The receptors derive from a woman in her 30s with Graves' ophthalmopathy.

This clonotype was seen many times. The chain employs TRBV5-1 and TRBJ2-7, with a weak D call TRBD2 (5 bases). This CDR3 is 14 amino acids long. The V end was cut by 4 bases, the J end by 2 bases, with 13 bases between. The germline gives CDR1 SGHRS, CDR2 YFSETQ. The CDR3 is CASSGSDGTYEQYF. As DNA, the CDR3 is TGCGCCAGCAGCGGTTCAGACGGGACCTACGAGCAGTACTTC.

Turning to this clonotype: A much larger clone lies one base from this, so it may be a read error. The conserved closing phenylalanine or tryptophan is absent in this CDR3, likely reflecting a read error. The rearrangement links TRBV30 to TRBJ1-6, with TRBD1 as a possible D gene (5 bases). Germline CDR1 is GTSNPN and CDR2 is SVGIG (reference sequence). CDR3 length: 13 amino acids. V was clipped by 3 bases and J by 8 bases, with 11 bases between them. CDR3 nucleotide sequence: TGTGCCTGGAGAGACAGATTAGATTCACCCCTCCACATT. This encodes CAWRDRLDSPLHI.

This clonotype was recorded a few times. V gene TRBV6-1 combines with J gene TRBJ1-2; no firm D call. Per germline, CDR1 MNHNS and CDR2 SASEGT. V lost 5 bases and J 4 bases, leaving 14 bases between the germline ends. The CDR3 loop spans 14 amino acids. The CDR3: CASSPFGPAYGYTF. The CDR3 DNA reads TGTGCCAGCAGTCCTTTCGGACCCGCCTATGGCTACACCTTC.

This clonotype was seen repeatedly, ten times or more. The rearrangement joins TRBV6-5 to TRBJ1-3; D is possibly TRBD1 (5 bases). V was trimmed by 0 bases and J by 2 bases, leaving 8 bases between them. The germline CDR1 and CDR2 sequences are MNHEY and SVGAGI. The CDR3 contains 15 residues. CDR3 sequence reads: CASSYSRVTGNTIYF. CDR3 DNA sequence: TGTGCCAGCAGTTACTCCAGGGTTACTGGAAACACCATATATTTT.

This clonotype was seen a few times. This chain links TRBV14 with TRBJ1-1; no clear D. Trimming removed 2 bases at V and 4 bases at J, with 11 bases between. This CDR3 comprises 14 residues. Germline CDR1 SGHDN, CDR2 FVKESK. CDR3 region: CASSQYGVGTEAFF. The CDR3 nucleotides are TGTGCCAGCAGCCAATACGGGGTGGGCACTGAAGCTTTCTTT.

The gene calls are TRBV28 and TRBJ2-7; D may be TRBD1 (7 bases). V lost 6 bases to trimming and J lost 4 bases, with 19 bases between them. CDR3 length equals 15 residues. Germline CDR1 reads MDHEN; CDR2 reads SYDVKM. In nucleotides, the CDR3 is TGTGCCAGCAGAAAGGGGACAGCCGGGAGATACGAGCAGTACTTC. It is translated as CASRKGTAGRYEQYF.

This clonotype has a count of ten or more. This chain uses TRBV16 with TRBJ1-1, with 10 bases identical to TRBD1. The CDR3 runs to 14 residues. V was clipped by 6 bases and J by 5 bases; unmatched bases: 6. The germline gives CDR1 KGHSY, CDR2 FQNENV. CDR3 nucleotide sequence: TGTGCCAGCAGTCGGGACAGGGGTGGAACTGAAGCTTTCTTT. This encodes CASSRDRGGTEAFF.

This clonotype was seen many times. This sequence joins TRBV20-1 and TRBJ2-5; no definite D call. In germline, CDR1 is DFQATT, CDR2 SNEGSKA (reference sequence). V shed 8 bases and J shed 5 bases, with 12 bases lying between them. The CDR3 is 11 amino acids. Here the CDR3 reads CSSGPVETQYF. In DNA, the CDR3 is TGCAGTTCCGGCCCAGTCGAGACCCAGTACTTC.

In its sample, this clonotype was seen many times. This chain uses TRBV6-5 with TRBJ1-5; D is uncertain. CDR1 and CDR2 from the germline V gene are MNHEY and SVGAGI. The CDR3 consists of 14 residues. With 4 bases removed from V and 11 bases from J, the gap between germline ends came to 18 bases. In DNA, the CDR3 is TGTGCCAGCAGTTTACCAGGACCCCTCTCGGCCCAGCATTTT. This sequence encodes CASSLPGPLSAQHF.

This clonotype occurred many times. This sequence joins TRBV7-2 and TRBJ1-3, with D hard to call. This CDR3 has 15 amino acids. Germline V CDR1 and CDR2: SGHTA, FQGNSA. The ends were cut back, 5 bases at V and 1 base at J, with 12 bases in the middle. Here the CDR3 DNA reads TGTGCCAGCAGCCGTGCCAGAGGATCTGGAAACACCATATATTTT. Translating it yields CASSRARGSGNTIYF.

This clonotype was counted ten times or more. This rearrangement joins TRBV2 to TRBJ1-2, with 7 bases matching TRBD1. Looked up from germline, CDR1 is SNHLY and CDR2 is FYNNEI. Losses at the gene ends were 5 bases for V and 4 bases for J; bases not matched to a gene: 7. The CDR3 contains 14 residues. CDR3 in amino acids: CASSPPGQLYGYTF. For the CDR3, the DNA is TGTGCCAGCAGTCCACCGGGACAGCTCTATGGCTACACCTTC.

V usage is TRBV2 and J usage is TRBJ2-2, with D hard to call. V gave up 2 bases and J gave up 3 bases, with 4 bases separating them. Germline V CDR1 and CDR2: SNHLY, FYNNEI. CDR3 length equals 13 residues. CDR3 sequence: CASSEPDTGELFF. CDR3 coding DNA: TGTGCCAGCAGTGAACCGGACACCGGGGAGCTGTTTTTT.

In its sample, this clonotype was seen many times. V gene TRBV20-1 combines with J gene TRBJ2-7, with a weak D call TRBD2 (6 bases). This CDR3 is built from 13 residues. Deletions cut 6 bases from V and 0 bases from J, with 12 bases between. Per the germline V gene, CDR1 is DFQATT and CDR2 is SNEGSKA (reference sequence). The CDR3 coding sequence is TGCAGTGCCTCCGGGGGTACCTCCTACGAGCAGTACTTC. It is translated as CSASGGTSYEQYF.

This rearrangement joins TRBV20-1 to TRBJ1-5; 10 positions match TRBD1. The CDR3 covers 15 residues. Looked up from germline, CDR1 is DFQATT and CDR2 is SNEGSKA (reference sequence). With 6 bases clipped from V and 7 bases from J, the junction kept 12 bases outside the gene matches. CDR3 loop: CSAPLGTGEEQPQHF. CDR3 bases: TGCAGTGCGCCTCTAGGGACAGGGGAGGAGCAGCCCCAGCATTTT.